These 2 T cell receptor beta chains were all obtained from the same sample, sequenced in a study of shared clonotypes between healthy human individuals. Method: immunoSEQ multiplex PCR; TCRdb's copy keeps in-frame clones and lacks some. The sample carries about 2.5 million clones, around 90% recorded once. Material for sequencing was naive CD4+ T cells from PBMCs. Documented subset: CD45RA+ positively selected. The receptors were sampled from a man younger than 35 in good health. Some clones in this sample may be carry-over from other donors' samples.

V is TRBV6-1 and J is TRBJ2-2, with D perhaps TRBD1 (6 bases). Germline CDR1 reads MNHNS; CDR2 reads SASEGT. The CDR3 loop spans 15 amino acids. V was shortened by 6 bases and J by 4 bases, with 15 bases between the two germline ends. CDR3 DNA: TGTGCCAGCAGGACGGGACACCCCTCCACCGGGGAGCTGTTTTTT. Its protein is CASRTGHPSTGELFF.

V is TRBV2 and J is TRBJ2-1; 7 nucleotides line up with TRBD2. This CDR3 has 16 amino acids. In germline, CDR1 is SNHLY, CDR2 FYNNEI. The junction had 7 bases not matched to a gene; V was cut back by 3 bases and J by 2 bases. DNA of the CDR3: TGTGCCAGCAGTGAGAGGGGCGGGAGCGCCTACAATGAGCAGTTCTTC. This translates into CASSERGGSAYNEQFF.